One T cell receptor beta chain is described in this entry. Its antigen is currently unknown. The CDR3 runs 15 residues. V was clipped by 5 bases and J by 3 bases, with 17 bases between them. Germline CDR1 reads SGHVS; CDR2 reads FQNEAQ. The sample belongs to a study of shared clonotypes between healthy human individuals. Findings and limits, study-wide: Non-shared clonotypes had lower generation probabilities than clonotypes shared by all four sorted-subset donors. Compared with memory subsets, naive subsets generally had larger estimated richness.

The deep-level immunoSEQ assay was used. Sequencing was performed with immunoSEQ multiplex PCR; in TCRdb, only in-frame clones are kept and a portion is missing. Among around 2.5 million clones listed, roughly 93% were seen once. This TCR was sampled from a man between 18 and 35 years old in good health. Some clones in this sample may be carry-over from other donors' samples. The sequencing sample was made of naive CD4+ T cells from PBMCs. As to subset: CD45RA+ positively selected. The V and J genes are TRBV7-8 and TRBJ2-7; the D gene is possibly TRBD1 (6 bases). This CDR3 reads CASSPRWTASYEQYF. The CDR3 DNA reads TGTGCCAGCAGCCCACGGTGGACAGCTAGCTACGAGCAGTACTTC. Variable domain in full (rest from reference TRBV7-8 and TRBJ2-7): GAGVSQSPRYKVAKRGQDVALRCDPISGHVSLFWYQQALGQGPEFLTYFQNEAQLDKSGLPSDRFFAERPEGSVSTLKIQRTQQEDSAVYLCASSPRWTASYEQYFGPGTRLTVT.